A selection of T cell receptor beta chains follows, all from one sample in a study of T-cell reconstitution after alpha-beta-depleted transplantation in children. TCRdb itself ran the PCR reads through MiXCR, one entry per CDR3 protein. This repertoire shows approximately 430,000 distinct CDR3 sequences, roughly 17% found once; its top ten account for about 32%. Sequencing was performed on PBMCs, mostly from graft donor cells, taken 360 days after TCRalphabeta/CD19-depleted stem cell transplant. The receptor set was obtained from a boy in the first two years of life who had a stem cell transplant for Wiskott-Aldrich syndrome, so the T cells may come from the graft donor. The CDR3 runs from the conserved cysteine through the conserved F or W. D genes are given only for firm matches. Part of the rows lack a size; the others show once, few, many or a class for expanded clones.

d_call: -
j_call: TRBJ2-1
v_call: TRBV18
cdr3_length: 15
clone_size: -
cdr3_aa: CASSPEVGLYNEQFF
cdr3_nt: TGTGCCAGCTCACCAGAGGTGGGGCTCTACAATGAGCAGTTCTTC

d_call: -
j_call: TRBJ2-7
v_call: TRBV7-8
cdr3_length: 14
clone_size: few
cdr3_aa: CASSSRTSPGEQYF
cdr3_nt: TGTGCCAGCAGCTCTCGGACATCGCCGGGCGAGCAGTACTTC

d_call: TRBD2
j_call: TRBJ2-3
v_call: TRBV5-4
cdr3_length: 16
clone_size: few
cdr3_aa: CASSFVKRGPTDTQYF
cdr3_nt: TGTGCCAGCAGCTTCGTGAAGCGGGGCCCCACAGATACGCAGTATTTT

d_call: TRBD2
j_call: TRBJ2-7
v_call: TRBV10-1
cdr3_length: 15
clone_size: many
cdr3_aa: CASSRGLAGSYEQYF
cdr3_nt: TGCGCCAGCAGTCGAGGACTAGCGGGGTCCTACGAGCAGTACTTC

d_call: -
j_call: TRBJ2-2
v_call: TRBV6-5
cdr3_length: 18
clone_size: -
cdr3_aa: CASSYPPRRKSNTGELFF
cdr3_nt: TGTGCCAGCAGTTACCCACCACGGAGGAAATCGAACACCGGGGAGCTGTTTTTT

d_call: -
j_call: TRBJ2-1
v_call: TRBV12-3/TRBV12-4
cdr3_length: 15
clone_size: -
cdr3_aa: CASRLSGTLPNEQFF
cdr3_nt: TGTGCCAGCCGGCTTTCCGGGACCCTCCCCAATGAGCAGTTCTTC

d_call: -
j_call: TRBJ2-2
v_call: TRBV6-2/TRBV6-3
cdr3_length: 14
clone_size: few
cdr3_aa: CASSSGTSTGELFF
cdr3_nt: TGTGCCAGCAGTTCCGGGACTTCTACCGGGGAGCTGTTTTTT

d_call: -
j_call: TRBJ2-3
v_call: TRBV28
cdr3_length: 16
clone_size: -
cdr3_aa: CASSLLGTAGTDTQYF
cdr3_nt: TGTGCCAGCAGTTTATTGGGAACGGCGGGAACAGATACGCAGTATTTT

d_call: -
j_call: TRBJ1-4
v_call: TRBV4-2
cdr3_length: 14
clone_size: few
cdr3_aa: CASSQGTIGEKLFF
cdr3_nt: TGTGCCAGCAGCCAAGGGACCATCGGTGAAAAACTGTTTTTT

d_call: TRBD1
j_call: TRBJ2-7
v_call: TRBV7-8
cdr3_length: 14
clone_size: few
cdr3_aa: CASSSGTGHYEQYF
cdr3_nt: TGTGCCAGCAGCTCCGGGACAGGGCACTACGAGCAGTACTTC

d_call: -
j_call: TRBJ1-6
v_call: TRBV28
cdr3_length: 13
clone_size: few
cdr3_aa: CASSLIRNSPLHF
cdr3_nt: TGTGCCAGCAGTTTAATTCGTAATTCACCCCTCCACTTT

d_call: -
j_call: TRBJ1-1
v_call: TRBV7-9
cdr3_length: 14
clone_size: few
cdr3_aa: CASSTWSGGTEAFF
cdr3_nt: TGTGCCAGCAGCACCTGGTCAGGAGGCACTGAAGCTTTCTTT

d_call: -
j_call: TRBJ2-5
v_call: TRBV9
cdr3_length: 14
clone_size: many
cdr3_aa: CASSPHGSQETQYF
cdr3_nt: TGTGCCAGCAGCCCTCACGGGAGTCAAGAGACCCAGTACTTC

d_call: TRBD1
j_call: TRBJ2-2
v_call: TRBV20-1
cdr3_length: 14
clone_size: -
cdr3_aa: CSARGQGNTGELFF
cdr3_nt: TGCAGTGCTAGGGGACAGGGGAACACCGGGGAGCTGTTTTTT

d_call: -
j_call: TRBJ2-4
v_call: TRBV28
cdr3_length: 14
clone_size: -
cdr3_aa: CASSPVSAKNIQYF
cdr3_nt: TGTGCCAGCAGCCCCGTCTCAGCCAAAAACATTCAGTACTTC

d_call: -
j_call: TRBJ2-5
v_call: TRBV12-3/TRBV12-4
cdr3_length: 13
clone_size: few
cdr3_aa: CASSFSVRETQYF
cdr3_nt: TGTGCCAGCAGTTTCTCTGTACGGGAGACCCAGTACTTC

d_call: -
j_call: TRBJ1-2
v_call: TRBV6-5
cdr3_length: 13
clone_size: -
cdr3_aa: CASSYVGQSGYTF
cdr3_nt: TGTGCCAGCAGTTACGTGGGGCAAAGCGGCTACACCTTC

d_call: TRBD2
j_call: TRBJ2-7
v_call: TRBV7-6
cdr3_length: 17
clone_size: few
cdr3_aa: CASSLASTSGNRYEQYF
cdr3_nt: TGTGCCAGCAGCTTAGCCTCGACTAGCGGGAATAGGTACGAGCAGTACTTC

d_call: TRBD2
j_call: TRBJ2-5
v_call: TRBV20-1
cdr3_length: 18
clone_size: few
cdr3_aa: CSARDRLAGRILGETQYF
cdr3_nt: TGCAGTGCTAGAGATCGCCTAGCGGGGAGGATTTTAGGAGAGACCCAGTACTTC

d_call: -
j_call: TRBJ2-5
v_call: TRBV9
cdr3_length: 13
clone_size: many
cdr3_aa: CASSVLHGETQYF
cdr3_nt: TGTGCCAGCAGCGTACTGCACGGAGAGACCCAGTACTTC

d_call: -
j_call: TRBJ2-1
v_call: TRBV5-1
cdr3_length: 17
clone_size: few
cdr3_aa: CASSLALVLVSYNEQFF
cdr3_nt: TGCGCCAGCAGCTTGGCCCTGGTCCTGGTCTCCTACAATGAGCAGTTCTTC

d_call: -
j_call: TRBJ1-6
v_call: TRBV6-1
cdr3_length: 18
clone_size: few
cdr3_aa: CASRELLGPSSYNSPLHF
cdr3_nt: TGTGCCAGCAGAGAGCTCCTAGGCCCGAGCTCCTATAATTCACCCCTCCACTTT

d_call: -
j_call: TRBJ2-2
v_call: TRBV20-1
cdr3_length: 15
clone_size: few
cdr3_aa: CSARDLRGGAGELFF
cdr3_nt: TGCAGTGCTAGAGATCTAAGAGGGGGGGCCGGGGAGCTGTTTTTT

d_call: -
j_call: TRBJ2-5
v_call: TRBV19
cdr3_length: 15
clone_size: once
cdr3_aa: CASSPGTVGGETQYF
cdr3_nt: TGTGCCAGTAGTCCAGGGACGGTAGGGGGAGAGACCCAGTACTTC

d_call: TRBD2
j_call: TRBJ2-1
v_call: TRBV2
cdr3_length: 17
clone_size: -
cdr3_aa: CASSGNSGSGVYNEQFF
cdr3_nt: TGTGCCAGCAGTGGAAACAGCGGGAGTGGGGTCTACAATGAGCAGTTCTTC

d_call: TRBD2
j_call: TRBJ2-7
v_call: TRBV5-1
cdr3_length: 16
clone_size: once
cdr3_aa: CASSRGGQGASYEQYF
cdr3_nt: TGCGCCAGCAGCCGGGGAGGGCAGGGTGCATCCTACGAGCAGTACTTC

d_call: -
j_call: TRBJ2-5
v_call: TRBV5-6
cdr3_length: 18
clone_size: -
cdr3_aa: CASRLQPWGGGWGETQYF
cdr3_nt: TGTGCCAGCAGGCTACAACCTTGGGGCGGAGGCTGGGGAGAGACCCAGTACTTC

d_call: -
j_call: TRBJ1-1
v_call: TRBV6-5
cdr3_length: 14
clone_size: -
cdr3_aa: CASSSTHRNTEAFF
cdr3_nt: TGTGCCAGCAGTTCCACACATAGGAACACTGAAGCTTTCTTT

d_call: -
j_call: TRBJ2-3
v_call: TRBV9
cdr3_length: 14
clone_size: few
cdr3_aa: CASSVEGVPDTQYF
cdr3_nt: TGTGCCAGCAGCGTAGAGGGGGTCCCAGATACGCAGTATTTT

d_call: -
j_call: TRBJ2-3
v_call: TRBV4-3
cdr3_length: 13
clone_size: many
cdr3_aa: CASSQRLTDTQYF
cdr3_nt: TGCGCCAGCAGCCAACGACTTACAGATACGCAGTATTTT

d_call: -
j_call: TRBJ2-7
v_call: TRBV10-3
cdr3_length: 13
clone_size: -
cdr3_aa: CAIRGPQPSEQYF
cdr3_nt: TGTGCCATCAGGGGACCTCAACCCAGCGAGCAGTACTTC

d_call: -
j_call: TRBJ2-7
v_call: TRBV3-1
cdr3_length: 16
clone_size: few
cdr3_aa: CASSQAGDPSSYEQYF
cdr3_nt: TGTGCCAGCAGCCAAGCAGGGGACCCCTCCTCCTACGAGCAGTACTTC

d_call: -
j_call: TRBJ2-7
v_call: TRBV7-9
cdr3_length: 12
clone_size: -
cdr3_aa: CASSQRVYEQYF
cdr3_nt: TGTGCCAGCAGCCAGAGGGTCTACGAGCAGTACTTC

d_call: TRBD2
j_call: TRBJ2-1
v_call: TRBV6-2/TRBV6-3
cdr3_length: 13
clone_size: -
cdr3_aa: CASRRDYEDEQFF
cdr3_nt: TGTGCCAGTCGCCGGGACTACGAAGATGAGCAGTTCTTC

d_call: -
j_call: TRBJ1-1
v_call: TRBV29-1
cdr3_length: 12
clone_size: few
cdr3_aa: CSVEYGNTEAFF
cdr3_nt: TGCAGCGTTGAGTACGGAAACACTGAAGCTTTCTTT

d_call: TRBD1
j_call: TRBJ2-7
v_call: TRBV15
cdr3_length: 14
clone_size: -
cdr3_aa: CATSRVDLQGKQYF
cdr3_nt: TGTGCCACCAGCAGAGTAGATCTACAGGGGAAGCAGTACTTC